A selection of T cell receptor beta chains follows, all from one sample in a study of identical twins. TCRdb re-analysed the 5' RACE reads in MiXCR, keeping a single row per CDR3 protein. The table includes 500,000 to 550,000 distinct CDR3 sequences, under 25% detected once. These data are also associated with another study on T cells expressing NK-cell markers.

The sequenced sample was CD4+ T cells sorted from blood. The source is a woman under 30 in good health. Each CDR3 is given with its conserved first and last residue. D genes are given only for firm matches. Not every row has a clone size; where given, it reads once, few, many or a size class.

J gene	clone size	D gene	V gene	CDR3 DNA	CDR3 protein
TRBJ2-7	few	-	TRBV25-1	TGTGCCAGCAGTGACGAGGGGGGATCCTACGAGCAGTACTTC	CASSDEGGSYEQYF
TRBJ2-7	-	-	TRBV12-3/TRBV12-4	TGTGCCAGCAGGGTGGACAGTTCCTACGAGCAGTACTTC	CASRVDSSYEQYF
TRBJ1-2	few	-	TRBV12-3/TRBV12-4	TGTGCCAGCAGTTTGGGGACAAACCCTTCCTATGGCTACACCTTC	CASSLGTNPSYGYTF
TRBJ1-5	few	-	TRBV6-5	TGTGCCAGCAGTTACTCCAGTAATAGCAATCAGCCCCAGCATTTT	CASSYSSNSNQPQHF
TRBJ1-1	-	-	TRBV5-5	TGTGCCAGCAGTACAGGACTTACGATGAACACTGAAGCTTTCTTT	CASSTGLTMNTEAFF
TRBJ2-2	-	TRBD1	TRBV9	TGTGCCAGCAGCCAGGGACAGCCGAACACCGGGGAGCTGTTTTTT	CASSQGQPNTGELFF
TRBJ2-1	-	TRBD2	TRBV20-1	TGCAGTGCCCGACTAGCGGGATTTGGTGAGCAGTTCTTC	CSARLAGFGEQFF
TRBJ2-3	-	-	TRBV5-1	TGCGCCAGCAGCTGGGACGGAAGCTCAGATACGCAGTATTTT	CASSWDGSSDTQYF
TRBJ2-3	few	-	TRBV5-6	TGTGCCAGCAGTCAGGACGGATTGCAGTATTTT	CASSQDGLQYF
TRBJ2-7	-	-	TRBV7-8	TGTGCCAGCAGAGAATACGGCGAGCAGTACTTC	CASREYGEQYF
TRBJ2-7	few	-	TRBV6-5	TGTGCCAGCAGTTACTCGGTCAGGATGAACTACGAGCAGTACTTC	CASSYSVRMNYEQYF
TRBJ2-7	few	TRBD2	TRBV12-3/TRBV12-4	TGTGCCAGCAGTTGGGTAGCGGGAGTGACCTACGAGCAGTACTTC	CASSWVAGVTYEQYF
TRBJ2-5	-	TRBD1	TRBV7-9	TGTGCCAGCAGCTTAATGGGACAGGGGAGAGAGACCCAGTACTTC	CASSLMGQGRETQYF
TRBJ2-5	few	-	TRBV10-3	TGTGCCATCGGACCGCAGGGGGAGACCCAGTACTTC	CAIGPQGETQYF
TRBJ2-3	few	-	TRBV7-6	TGTGCCAGCAGCTCCGCCCCACTCACAGATACGCAGTATTTT	CASSSAPLTDTQYF
TRBJ1-1	-	-	TRBV4-3	TGCGCCAGCAGCCAAGAGGGGGGCCTGAACACTGAAGCTTTCTTT	CASSQEGGLNTEAFF
TRBJ1-3	many	-	TRBV7-9	TGTGCCAGCAGCCCCCACCAGGGTGTCGGAAACACCATATATTTT	CASSPHQGVGNTIYF
TRBJ2-1	-	TRBD1	TRBV10-1	TGCGCCAGCAGTAATACAGGGGGGCTCAATGAGCAGTTCTTC	CASSNTGGLNEQFF
TRBJ2-3	few	-	TRBV5-6	TGTGCCAGCAGCTTGCTAGCGTCGTTCGCAGATACGCAGTATTTT	CASSLLASFADTQYF
TRBJ2-5	-	TRBD2	TRBV5-1	TGCGCCAGCAGCTTTGCGCTAGCGGGGGGTGAGGAGACCCAGTACTTC	CASSFALAGGEETQYF
TRBJ1-6	-	-	TRBV20-1	TGCAGTGCTGCCCCGGGGCGGAATAATTCACCCCTCCACTTT	CSAAPGRNNSPLHF
TRBJ2-1	few	-	TRBV11-3	TGTGCCAGCAGCCGGATAGGGTTAAGCGGGTCCTACAATGAGCAGTTCTTC	CASSRIGLSGSYNEQFF
TRBJ2-7	-	-	TRBV4-2	TGTGCCAGCAGCCAGGTTCTGGCAGACCAGCAGTACTTC	CASSQVLADQQYF
TRBJ2-7	few	-	TRBV28	TGTGCCAGCAGTCTGACGAATTTCGAGCAGTACTTC	CASSLTNFEQYF
TRBJ1-1	-	TRBD1	TRBV5-6	TGTGCCAGCAGCTTTTCACCCAGGGGGCCCACTGAAGCTTTCTTT	CASSFSPRGPTEAFF
TRBJ2-7	-	TRBD2	TRBV20-1	TGCAGTGCGAGTCGGAGCGGGAACGAGCAGTACTTC	CSASRSGNEQYF
TRBJ1-2	once	-	TRBV2	TGTGCCAGCAGTGAAGCGCTTCCCTATGGCTACACCTTC	CASSEALPYGYTF
TRBJ2-4	-	-	TRBV12-3/TRBV12-4	TGTGCCAGCAGTCGGTCACAGGAAAACATTCAGTACTTC	CASSRSQENIQYF
TRBJ2-3	few	-	TRBV12-3/TRBV12-4	TGTGCCAGCGAAGCAGCGAGCACAGATACGCAGTATTTT	CASEAASTDTQYF
TRBJ2-7	few	-	TRBV20-1	TGCAGTGCTAGAGCAGGGGTTAGCTCCTACGAGCAGTACTTC	CSARAGVSSYEQYF
TRBJ2-1	-	-	TRBV13	TGTGCCAGCAGCCATCCAGGGGAATCGGATGAGCAGTTCTTC	CASSHPGESDEQFF
TRBJ2-3	-	TRBD2	TRBV25-1	TGTGCCAGCAGTGAGGTCAAGCGGGGGGGCCAGGATACGCAGTATTTT	CASSEVKRGGQDTQYF
TRBJ2-3	few	-	TRBV5-1	TGCGCCAGCAGCAGAACTACCGTTAGCACAGATACGCAGTATTTT	CASSRTTVSTDTQYF
TRBJ1-2	-	-	TRBV20-1	TGCAGTGCCACCAATGGCCAAGGGGTTTTAGGCTACACCTTC	CSATNGQGVLGYTF
TRBJ2-1	-	-	TRBV20-1	TGCAGTGCTAGCGGGCATAGCTCCTACAATGAGCAGTTCTTC	CSASGHSSYNEQFF
TRBJ2-1	-	-	TRBV2	TGTGCCAGCAGTAGAATGGAGCAGTTCTTC	CASSRMEQFF